Presented here are 31 T cell receptor beta chains from one specimen sequenced in a study of shared clonotypes between healthy human individuals. Clones were read by immunoSEQ multiplex PCR, and TCRdb kept only the in-frame ones, dropping some. The sample includes a few million clones, more than 85% of them seen just once. Sequencing used naive CD4+ T cells from PBMCs. Subset reported: CD45RA+ positively selected. Every receptor here comes from a young man in good health. Some clones in this sample may be carry-over from other donors' samples.

V gene TRBV2 combines with J gene TRBJ1-5, with 8 bases lining up with TRBD1. Germline CDR1 SNHLY, CDR2 FYNNEI. V gave up 5 bases and J gave up 6 bases; unmatched junction bases: 3. CDR3 length equals 13 residues. CDR3 bases: TGTGCCAGCAGTAGGACAGGGACTCAGCCCCAGCATTTT. Translated: CASSRTGTQPQHF.

Worth noting for this clone: Other DNA sequences in the same sample also yield this CDR3. The rearrangement uses TRBV9 and TRBJ2-1, with TRBD2 matching over 10 bases. The CDR3 spans 15 residues. Losses at the gene ends were 4 bases for V and 2 bases for J; bases not matched to a gene: 3. The V gene's germline CDR1 is SGDLS and CDR2 YYNGEE. This CDR3 reads CASSPTSGTYNEQFF. The CDR3 bases are TGTGCCAGCAGCCCCACTAGCGGGACCTACAATGAGCAGTTCTTC.

The J gene is TRBJ2-5, the V gene TRBV7-8; no reliable D call. Per the germline V gene, CDR1 is SGHVS and CDR2 is FQNEAQ. V lost 1 base and J 3 bases, leaving 9 bases between the germline ends. The CDR3 is 14 amino acids. The CDR3 is CASSLVFREETQYF. The DNA of the CDR3 is TGTGCCAGCAGCTTAGTGTTTCGGGAAGAGACCCAGTACTTC.

The J gene is TRBJ1-1, the V gene TRBV19; D is unresolved. The CDR3 is made up of 15 amino acids. Germline-derived CDR1 and CDR2 are LNHDA and SQIVND (reference sequence). V lost 4 bases, J lost 2 bases, and 14 bases lay in between. CDR3 amino acids: CASSTLRRLNTEAFF. The CDR3 DNA reads TGTGCCAGTAGTACCCTACGACGGCTCAACACTGAAGCTTTCTTT.

The V and J genes are TRBV28 and TRBJ2-1; maybe TRBD2 (5 bases). Trimming pared 10 bases from V and 3 bases from J, leaving 16 bases between. Germline CDR1 is MDHEN and CDR2 is SYDVKM. The CDR3 runs to 14 residues. CDR3 sequence: CAIRPSSSYNEQFF. CDR3 coding DNA: TGTGCCATCCGGCCCTCTAGCAGCTACAATGAGCAGTTCTTC.

This clone occurred once. The CDR3 DNA follows: TGCGCCAGCAGCTTAACAGGGGAATCGTTTTTCTCTGGGGCCAACGTCCTGACTTTC. The encoded protein is CASSLTGESFFSGANVLTF. This rearrangement joins TRBV5-1 to TRBJ2-6; 7 bases agree with TRBD1. V shed 2 bases and J 0 bases; nucleotides not matched to a gene: 11. Germline V gene data show CDR1 as SGHRS and CDR2 as YFSETQ. The length of the CDR3 is 19 residues. Variable domain in full (rest from reference TRBV5-1 and TRBJ2-6): KAGVTQTPRYLIKTRGQQVTLSCSPISGHRSVSWYQQTPGQGLQFLFEYFSETQRNKGNFPGRFSGRQFSNSRSEMNVSTLELGDSALYLCASSLTGESFFSGANVLTFGAGSRLTVL.

CDR3 amino acids: CALGGRWETQYF. Written as DNA, the CDR3 is TGTGCCCTCGGTGGGCGCTGGGAGACCCAGTACTTC. The rearrangement uses TRBV27 and TRBJ2-5; D is uncertain. The CDR3 totals 12 residues. V lost 11 bases and J 5 bases, leaving 15 bases between the germline ends. CDR1 and CDR2 (germline): MNHEY, SMNVEV (reference sequence).

The chain recombines TRBV9 with TRBJ2-3; unclear D gene. This CDR3 region has 14 residues. With 3 bases removed from V and 0 bases from J, the gap between germline ends came to 8 bases. Germline CDR1 reads SGDLS; CDR2 reads YYNGEE. Here the CDR3 reads CASSGTISTDTQYF. CDR3 nucleotides: TGTGCCAGCAGCGGCACAATTAGCACAGATACGCAGTATTTT.

The rearrangement joins TRBV28 to TRBJ1-2; 8 bases map to TRBD1. V trimming: 9 bases; J trimming: 3 bases; junction bases outside the gene matches: 12. The CDR3 is made up of 15 amino acids. The germline CDR1 and CDR2 sequences are MDHEN and SYDVKM. The CDR3 loop is CASTPGQGAYYGYTF. In DNA form, the CDR3 reads TGTGCCAGTACCCCTGGGCAGGGGGCATACTATGGCTACACCTTC.

This clone was observed a few times. The gene calls are TRBV29-1 and TRBJ1-4; 8 nucleotides line up with TRBD1. Germline CDR1 and CDR2: SQVTM and ANQGSEA. Trimming took 3 bases from V and 7 from J; bases not matched to a gene: 7. The CDR3 totals 14 residues. DNA for the CDR3: TGCAGCGTTGAGAACAGGGGGGGCAGTGAAAAACTGTTTTTT. Translated: CSVENRGGSEKLFF. The full variable domain, rest sourced from reference TRBV29-1 and TRBJ1-4, is SAVISQKPSRDICQRGTSLTIQCQVDSQVTMMFWYRQQPGQSLTLIATANQGSEATYESGFVIDKFPISRPNLTFSTLTVSNMSPEDSSIYLCSVENRGGSEKLFFGSGTQLSVL.

The chain carries TRBV2 and TRBJ1-4, with D unresolved. Trimming stripped 1 base from V and 13 bases from J, with 10 bases between. Germline V gives CDR1 SNHLY, CDR2 FYNNEI. The CDR3 runs to 12 residues. The chain's CDR3 is CASSEDYDRLFF. The CDR3 nucleotides read TGTGCCAGCAGTGAAGACTATGATAGACTGTTTTTT.

This sequence joins TRBV5-1 and TRBJ2-6, with TRBD1 matching 12 bases. V was clipped by 3 bases and J by 3 bases; unmatched bases: 4. The CDR3 has 17 amino acids. Germline loops: CDR1 SGHRS, CDR2 YFSETQ. CDR3 sequence: CASSSGTGGGGANVLTF. Here the CDR3 DNA reads TGCGCCAGCAGCTCCGGGACAGGGGGCGGTGGGGCCAACGTCCTGACTTTC.

This sequence joins TRBV28 and TRBJ2-2; TRBD1 agrees at 7 bases. Germline V gene sequence: CDR1 MDHEN, CDR2 SYDVKM. CDR3 length equals 15 residues. The V gene end was trimmed by 8 bases and the J gene end by 0 bases; junction bases not matched to a gene: 6. CDR3 sequence (DNA): TGTGCCAGCCTGGTGGGACAGTCGAACACCGGGGAGCTGTTTTTT. Translated, it gives CASLVGQSNTGELFF.

Points on this clone: Other DNA sequences in the same sample also yield this CDR3. The chain has TRBV19 and TRBJ2-6; no firm D call. The ends were cut back, 1 base at V and 4 bases at J, with 5 bases in the middle. This CDR3 has 14 amino acids. Looked up from germline, CDR1 is LNHDA and CDR2 is SQIVND (reference sequence). CDR3 coding DNA: TGTGCCAGTAGTATAGGGGCCGGGGCCAACGTCCTGACTTTC. Its translation: CASSIGAGANVLTF.

This clone appeared a single time. This sample also contains other DNA sequences that code for the same CDR3. The CDR3 coding sequence is TGTGCCAGCAGTGAGAGGGGGCGAGAGACCCAGTACTTC. This gives the protein CASSERGRETQYF. The chain carries TRBV6-1 and TRBJ2-5; TRBD1 matches at 7 bases. J lost 4 bases, V lost 3 bases, and 2 bases had no gene match. Per germline, CDR1 MNHNS and CDR2 SASEGT. The CDR3 consists of 13 residues.

The rearrangement links TRBV11-1 to TRBJ1-1, with TRBD1 matching over 8 bases. V gave up 5 bases and J gave up 5 bases; unmatched junction bases: 10. CDR3 length equals 15 residues. Germline V gene sequence: CDR1 SGHAT, CDR2 FQDESV (reference sequence). The CDR3 nucleotides read TGTGCCAGCAGCCGGGACAGGAGAAGGGGGACTGAAGCTTTCTTT. Amino acids: CASSRDRRRGTEAFF. The full variable domain, with the rest looked up from reference TRBV11-1 and TRBJ1-1, is EAEVAQSPRYKITEKSQAVAFWCDPISGHATLYWYRQILGQGPELLVQFQDESVVDDSQLPKDRFSAERLKGVDSTLKIQPAELGDSAMYLCASSRDRRRGTEAFFGQGTRLTVV.

The rearrangement links TRBV10-3 to TRBJ2-4; possibly TRBD2 for D (6 bases). There are 14 residues in the CDR3. Germline CDR1 is ENHRY and CDR2 is SYGVKD. With 0 bases removed from V and 8 bases from J, the gap between germline ends came to 11 bases. The CDR3 DNA reads TGTGCCATCAGTGAGTCAGGGTCGGGAGACATTCAGTACTTC. Translated, it gives CAISESGSGDIQYF.

This chain connects TRBV6-6 to TRBJ1-1; maybe TRBD1 (6 bases). Germline CDR1 and CDR2: MNHNY and SVGAGI (reference sequence). V lost 5 bases and J 1 base, leaving 11 bases between the germline ends. This CDR3 has 14 residues. CDR3 sequence: CASSRGAPNTEAFF. CDR3 nucleotides: TGTGCCAGCAGTCGGGGGGCTCCGAACACTGAAGCTTTCTTT.

CDR3 DNA: TGTGCCAGCAGCTTTTCATGGGACACCGGGGAGCTGTTTTTT. Amino acid sequence: CASSFSWDTGELFF. The chain is built from TRBV7-2 and TRBJ2-2; D call uncertain. The CDR3 totals 14 residues. Germline values: CDR1 SGHTA, CDR2 FQGNSA. Trimming left V 3 bases short and J 3 bases short, with 8 bases between.

The count of this clone is one. This rearrangement joins TRBV19 to TRBJ1-2, with D perhaps TRBD1 (5 bases). V was pared by 5 bases and J by 3 bases, with 7 bases between. The germline V gene encodes CDR1 LNHDA and CDR2 SQIVND (reference sequence). CDR3 size: 12 residues. The chain's CDR3 is CASSRGYYGYTF. The CDR3 bases are TGTGCCAGTAGTCGGGGGTACTATGGCTACACCTTC.

This chain links TRBV28 with TRBJ1-4; D perhaps matches TRBD1 (5 bases). Germline loops: CDR1 MDHEN, CDR2 SYDVKM. The CDR3 contains 15 residues. Trimming removed 2 bases at V and 8 bases at J, with 15 bases between. The CDR3 nucleotides read TGTGCCAGCAGTTTACGGCCAGGGAGACAGGAAAAACTGTTTTTT. Residues: CASSLRPGRQEKLFF.

Concerning this clone itself: The same CDR3 arises from other DNA sequences in this sample as well. The V call is TRBV5-1, the J call TRBJ2-3; maybe TRBD1 (6 bases). The germline V gene has CDR1 SGHRS and CDR2 YFSETQ. Trimming took off 0 bases at V and 2 bases at J, with 13 bases between the two ends. The CDR3 contains 16 residues. The CDR3 DNA follows: TGCGCCAGCAGCTTGGAAGGGGGAACATCCACAGATACGCAGTATTTT. Translated, it gives CASSLEGGTSTDTQYF.

A word on this clone: Within the sample, other DNA sequences also encode this same CDR3. This chain links TRBV28 with TRBJ2-5; tentatively, D is TRBD2 (5 bases). Trimming took 2 bases from V and 2 from J, leaving 9 bases between them. Germline V gene sequence: CDR1 MDHEN, CDR2 SYDVKM. The CDR3 has 14 residues. The CDR3 coding sequence is TGTGCCAGCAGTTTAAGCGGAGCTCAAGAGACCCAGTACTTC. This translates into CASSLSGAQETQYF.

This sequence joins TRBV2 and TRBJ2-5; the D is unclear. CDR1 SNHLY and CDR2 FYNNEI come from the germline V gene. Deletions cut 5 bases from V and 4 bases from J, with 14 bases between. The CDR3 has 14 residues. Here the CDR3 reads CASSLRVLRETQYF. The CDR3 region has the DNA TGTGCCAGCAGTCTTAGGGTCTTGAGAGAGACCCAGTACTTC.

The CDR3 region is CASSEYLAVAKNIQYF. CDR3 nucleotides: TGTGCCAGCAGTGAATATCTTGCGGTAGCCAAAAACATTCAGTACTTC. The V and J genes are TRBV6-1 and TRBJ2-4; D not certain. Germline V CDR1 and CDR2: MNHNS, SASEGT. This CDR3 contains 16 residues. The germline V and J ends were trimmed by 2 bases and 0 bases, with 11 bases remaining between them.

This clone has only one observation. Other DNA sequences within the sample encode an identical CDR3. Here the CDR3 DNA reads TGTGCCAGCAGCGTAGGGCTAGCGGGGGTCAATGAGCAGTTCTTC. It yields the protein CASSVGLAGVNEQFF. This chain connects TRBV9 to TRBJ2-1; 10 nucleotides align to TRBD2. The J segment lost 6 bases and the V segment lost 0 bases, leaving 3 bases of the junction unmatched. From germline, CDR1 is SGDLS and CDR2 YYNGEE. The CDR3 is 15 amino acids.

This sequence joins TRBV2 and TRBJ2-5; 11 bases line up with TRBD1. The CDR3 spans 14 residues. J was trimmed by 4 bases and V by 8 bases; bases with no gene match: 6. The germline gives CDR1 SNHLY, CDR2 FYNNEI. This CDR3 reads CASGPGTGGETQYF. In nucleotides, the CDR3 is TGTGCCAGCGGACCCGGGACAGGGGGAGAGACCCAGTACTTC.

The chain uses TRBV18 and TRBJ2-6; D gene unclear. Trimming removed 3 bases at V and 4 bases at J, with 16 bases between. The germline V gene encodes CDR1 KGHSH and CDR2 LQKENI. The CDR3 has 17 residues. The CDR3 coding sequence is TGTGCCAGCTCACCCCAGAAAGGTGGTTCCGGGGCCAACGTCCTGACTTTC. Its translation: CASSPQKGGSGANVLTF.

The rearrangement joins TRBV6-1 to TRBJ1-5; D may be TRBD1 (6 bases). V shed 6 bases and J shed 5 bases, with 11 bases lying between them. The CDR3 spans 13 residues. Germline V CDR1 and CDR2: MNHNS, SASEGT. Here the CDR3 reads CASRETGYQPQHF. Written as DNA, the CDR3 is TGTGCCAGCAGAGAGACAGGTTATCAGCCCCAGCATTTT.

The genes are TRBV7-2 and TRBJ2-3; the D is unclear. Germline CDR1 is SGHTA and CDR2 is FQGNSA. The CDR3 runs to 13 residues. Trimming stripped 4 bases from V and 2 bases from J, with 7 bases between. CDR3: CASSSQATDTQYF. CDR3 bases: TGTGCCAGCAGCTCCCAAGCCACAGATACGCAGTATTTT.

The chain links TRBV28 to TRBJ2-5; weak D call: TRBD1 (6 bases). V was clipped by 4 bases and J by 0 bases, with 6 bases between them. In germline, CDR1 is MDHEN, CDR2 SYDVKM. The CDR3 runs 13 residues. In DNA, the CDR3 is TGTGCCAGCAGTTGGGACAACCAAGAGACCCAGTACTTC. It yields the protein CASSWDNQETQYF.